This entry describes one T cell receptor beta chain. Authors' methods: The authors estimated nucleated cell counts from reference gene primer amplification. Assay: immunoSEQ multiplex PCR; the TCRdb copy retains only in-frame clones and omits some. The DNA gave D and trimming, while V, J and clone size come from that table. The sample consists of about 170,000 clones, 65% to 85% of them appearing once. These data come from a study of blood T cell repertoires in COVID-19. Study details: The samples span acute and convalescent COVID-19 from the United States, Italy and Spain. PBMCs, B-cell-depleted T cells, or T cells were the source of the cDNA or gDNA that made up the material.

The CDR3 is 15 amino acids. Per germline, CDR1 SGHTA and CDR2 FQGTGA. V shed 5 bases, J shed 4 bases, and the junction held 3 bases outside the gene matches. The clonotype was recovered from a man aged 65-85 years with active or convalescent COVID-19. The V call is TRBV7-3, the J call TRBJ2-1; 12 bases fit TRBD2. The sequenced material came from peripheral blood. DNA for the CDR3: TGTGCCAGCAGCGCAGGACTAGCGGGGTACAATGAGCAGTTCTTC. Translation: CASSAGLAGYNEQFF. Full variable domain (remainder filled in from reference TRBV7-3 and TRBJ2-1): GAGVSQTPSNKVTEKGKYVELRCDPISGHTALYWYRQSLGQGPEFLIYFQGTGAADDSGLPNDRFFAVRPEGSVSTLKIQRTERGDSAVYLCASSAGLAGYNEQFFGPGTRLTVL.